This TCR beta chain was identified in a study of T cell changes during pregnancy in multiple sclerosis. V gave up 4 bases and J gave up 3 bases; unmatched junction bases: 5. The CDR3 loop spans 14 amino acids. Germline lookup yields CDR1 SGHTA and CDR2 FQGNSA. This clone was recorded once. Profiling relied on immunoSEQ multiplex PCR, and the TCRdb table lists in-frame clones only, not all of them. The sample carries 79,000 or so clones, more than 85% recorded once. The chain uses TRBV7-2 and TRBJ1-2; TRBD1 agrees at 7 bases. This sample comprised peripheral blood, obtained before pregnancy. This TCR was recovered from a female donor with multiple sclerosis, enrolled in a pregnancy study. CDR3 nucleotides: TGTGCCAGCAGCTCGGACAGGCGGCACTATGGCTACACCTTC. This encodes CASSSDRRHYGYTF.